This is a list of T cell receptor beta chains from one sample in a study of metastatic and nonmetastatic thyroid tumors. TCRdb re-analyzed the PCR reads using MiXCR. The sample includes 20,000 or so clones, approximately 29% of them seen just once. Material: blood. The receptors were gathered from a female donor with papillary thyroid cancer or a benign thyroid nodule (not recorded which). Some clones in this sample may be carry-over from other donors' samples. CDR3s include the opening cysteine and the closing phenylalanine or tryptophan. The order of the fields is clone size, D gene, V gene, J gene, CDR3 DNA, CDR3 protein. A D gene is named only where the DNA matches it firmly. A row's size may be missing; if present it is once, few, many or a size class.

-,TRBD2,TRBV12-3/TRBV12-4,TRBJ2-3,TGTGCCAGCAGTCCTCCCTCTGTAGCGGGGGGCCCAGATACGCAGTATTTT,CASSPPSVAGGPDTQYF
medium-sized,-,TRBV12-3/TRBV12-4,TRBJ1-3,TGTGCCAGCAGTTTAAGGGTTGGTGGAAACACCATATATTTT,CASSLRVGGNTIYF
few,-,TRBV28,TRBJ1-1,TGTGCCAGCAACCCAAGGACATTTCGTGAAGCTTTCTTT,CASNPRTFREAFF
-,-,TRBV20-1,TRBJ2-1,TGCAGTGCCCCTTCCAAATGGGAGTTCTACAATGAGCAGTTCTTC,CSAPSKWEFYNEQFF
-,-,TRBV19,TRBJ2-2,TGTGCCAGTAGTCTTGGACTGACGAACACCGGGGAGCTGTTTTTT,CASSLGLTNTGELFF
-,-,TRBV20-1,TRBJ1-1,TGCAGTGCAGACGGATCCGACAGCCACACTGAAGCTTTCTTT,CSADGSDSHTEAFF
once,-,TRBV18,TRBJ2-3,TGTGCCAGCTCGATGCGACGGACCTCCACAGATACGCAGTATTTT,CASSMRRTSTDTQYF
-,TRBD1,TRBV11-3,TRBJ1-1,TGTGCCAGCAGCTTAATAGGACAGGGCACTGAAGCTTTCTTT,CASSLIGQGTEAFF
medium-sized,-,TRBV18,TRBJ2-2,TGTGCCAGCTCACCACGTGATGGAACGAACACCGGGGAGCTGTTTTTT,CASSPRDGTNTGELFF
many,TRBD2,TRBV7-9,TRBJ2-5,TGTGCCAGCAGCTTAGGACTAGCGGGGACCGAGACCCAGTACTTC,CASSLGLAGTETQYF
-,TRBD2,TRBV20-1,TRBJ2-7,TGCAGTGCCTCCTCTCCGGGACAGCGACTAGCGGGCAAGGCGGGGGAGCAGTACTTC,CSASSPGQRLAGKAGEQYF
medium-sized,-,TRBV6-1,TRBJ1-5,TGTGCCAGCAGCTTCTCAGGGTTTGGCGGTCAGCCCCAGCATTTT,CASSFSGFGGQPQHF
-,-,TRBV20-1,TRBJ1-5,TGCAGTGCTAGAGATTTGCAGGGCAATCAGCCCCAGCATTTT,CSARDLQGNQPQHF
medium-sized,TRBD2,TRBV7-6,TRBJ2-7,TGTGCCAGCAGCCCGACTAGCGGGGGTTCGCTCTCCTACGAGCAGTACTTC,CASSPTSGGSLSYEQYF
-,-,TRBV6-2/TRBV6-3,TRBJ2-7,TGTGCCAGCAGTTATGCGTTGGGCTCCTACGAGCAGTACTTC,CASSYALGSYEQYF
-,TRBD2,TRBV20-1,TRBJ2-1,TGCAGTGCTGCCCGGGACTACCTTGGGAATGAGCAGTTCTTC,CSAARDYLGNEQFF
-,-,TRBV4-1,TRBJ2-7,TGCGCCAGCAGCCAAGTATTCAGTATGTTAGGACTAGGGGGCTACGAGCAGTACTTC,CASSQVFSMLGLGGYEQYF
many,-,TRBV29-1,TRBJ1-3,TGCAGCGTTTACCGGGACCCCGGAAACACCATATATTTT,CSVYRDPGNTIYF
many,-,TRBV11-2,TRBJ2-1,TGTGCCAGCAGCTTAGCCGGGGGCTCCTACAATGAGCAGTTCTTC,CASSLAGGSYNEQFF
few,TRBD2,TRBV24-1,TRBJ2-1,TGTGCCACCAGTGACCTGAGCGGGAGTTCCTACAATGAGCAGTTCTTC,CATSDLSGSSYNEQFF
-,TRBD2,TRBV29-1,TRBJ2-1,TGCAGCGTTGAAGCCACACCGGTACTAGCGGAACTCAGCTCCTACAATGAGCAGTTCTTC,CSVEATPVLAELSSYNEQFF
-,TRBD1,TRBV30,TRBJ2-7,TGTGCCTGGAGTGATTCGTGGACAGGGAACTACGAGCAGTACTTC,CAWSDSWTGNYEQYF
many,-,TRBV7-9,TRBJ2-7,TGTGCCAGCAGCCCCATTCTCTTTTCCGGGACGGTGAGATACGAGCAGTACTTC,CASSPILFSGTVRYEQYF
few,-,TRBV6-4,TRBJ2-2,TGTGCCAGCAGTGAAACCCCGGTCGCCGGGGAGCTGTTTTTT,CASSETPVAGELFF
many,TRBD1,TRBV10-3,TRBJ1-6,TGTGCCATCAGTGAGTCGAAGTTTCGACAGGGTAGGGATTCACCCCTCCACTTT,CAISESKFRQGRDSPLHF
-,-,TRBV5-8,TRBJ1-5,TGTGCCAGCAGCTTGGGGGCACAACTGAGCAATCAGCCCCAGCATTTT,CASSLGAQLSNQPQHF
-,-,TRBV19,TRBJ1-1,TGTGCCAGTACCTATTTACAAGGGGGATTGAACACTGAAGCTTTCTTT,CASTYLQGGLNTEAFF
-,-,TRBV7-8,TRBJ1-1,TGTGCCAGCAGCTTAGCGCTGGGGCTACGGCAGAGGAACACTGAAGCTTTCTTT,CASSLALGLRQRNTEAFF
few,-,TRBV29-1,TRBJ2-2,TGCAGCGTTTACGGGACTCCCTTCACCGGGGAGCTGTTTTTT,CSVYGTPFTGELFF
-,-,TRBV12-5,TRBJ2-1,TGTGCTAGTGGCCGTGTTCAGGGTGAGCAGTTCTTC,CASGRVQGEQFF
many,-,TRBV10-3,TRBJ1-4,TGTGCCATCATGGACGACAGTAATGAAAAACTGTTTTTT,CAIMDDSNEKLFF
medium-sized,TRBD2,TRBV30,TRBJ2-7,TGTGCCTGGAGTGTAGGGGACTACTCCTACGAGCAGTACTTC,CAWSVGDYSYEQYF
few,-,TRBV27,TRBJ2-7,TGTGCCAGCAGTCCCCTAGATGGAAACTCCTACGAGCAGTACTTC,CASSPLDGNSYEQYF
-,-,TRBV30,TRBJ2-7,TGTGCCTGGAGTGTACACGGAGGGCCCTCGGACGAGCAGTACTTC,CAWSVHGGPSDEQYF
-,-,TRBV30,TRBJ1-2,TGTGCCTGGAGTGTCGGGAAAGGTTCCTATGGCTACACCTTC,CAWSVGKGSYGYTF
-,TRBD2,TRBV6-5,TRBJ2-1,TGTGCCAGCAGTTACCCTACTAGCGGGGTGAATGATCAGTTCTTC,CASSYPTSGVNDQFF
many,-,TRBV11-2,TRBJ1-2,TGTGCCAGCAGCTTATCCAGGGATCATGGCTACACCTTC,CASSLSRDHGYTF
many,TRBD2,TRBV27,TRBJ2-1,TGTGCCAGCACCCGCGGTTCTAGCGGGGGGAGCTCCTACAATGAGCAGTTCTTC,CASTRGSSGGSSYNEQFF
-,-,TRBV12-3/TRBV12-4,TRBJ1-3,TGTGCCAGCAGTTTCGACAGGTTGAGCACCATATATTTT,CASSFDRLSTIYF
medium-sized,TRBD1,TRBV4-1,TRBJ1-6,TGCGCCAGCAGCCCCAAACAGGGGACACCCCTCCACTTT,CASSPKQGTPLHF
medium-sized,TRBD2,TRBV2,TRBJ2-7,TGTGCCAGCAGCCTTAGCGGGAGCTCCTACGAGCAGTACTTC,CASSLSGSSYEQYF
-,TRBD2,TRBV11-2,TRBJ2-1,TGTGCCAGCAGCTCGGGGTGGGTTAGCGGGGGCTATGAGCATTTCTTC,CASSSGWVSGGYEHFF
-,TRBD1,TRBV20-1,TRBJ2-7,TGCAGTGCTAGCCCGGGACAGGGGGCGTACGAGCAGTACTTC,CSASPGQGAYEQYF
-,TRBD1,TRBV30,TRBJ2-2,TGTGCCAGCAGCCCCGACAGGGGGCGGTATACCGGGGAGCTGTTTTTT,CASSPDRGRYTGELFF
-,-,TRBV29-1,TRBJ2-7,TGCAGCGTTGCCGTTACAGGCTCCTACGAGCAGTACTTC,CSVAVTGSYEQYF
medium-sized,TRBD1,TRBV6-1,TRBJ1-2,TGTGCCAGCAGTGCCGGGACAGGAGGAAACTATGGCTACACCTTC,CASSAGTGGNYGYTF
-,TRBD1,TRBV7-9,TRBJ2-5,TGTGCCAGCAGCTCAACAGGGGAAGAGACCCAGTACTTC,CASSSTGEETQYF
-,-,TRBV12-3/TRBV12-4,TRBJ1-1,TGTGCCAGCAGCGAACCGGGAAGGGGGAACACTGAAGCTTTCTTT,CASSEPGRGNTEAFF
-,-,TRBV30,TRBJ2-3,TGTGCCTGGAGTAAGACAGATACGCAGTATTTT,CAWSKTDTQYF
-,TRBD1,TRBV20-1,TRBJ2-7,TGCAGTGCTAGACTGCACAGGGGAAGCTACGAGCAGTACTTC,CSARLHRGSYEQYF
-,TRBD2,TRBV11-2,TRBJ2-2,TGTTCCAGCAGCCCCCGACTAGCGGGCCTCGGGGAGCTGTTTTTT,CSSSPRLAGLGELFF